A selection of T cell receptor beta chains follows, all from one sample in a study of blood T cells in healthy people across ages. Each CDR3 protein is one row after TCRdb ran MiXCR on the 5' RACE reads. The data contain 700,000 to 850,000 distinct CDR3 sequences, around 36% of them singletons. Sequencing used blood. The source is a man between 18 and 29 years old in good health. The CDR3 runs from the conserved cysteine through the conserved F or W. The D gene is left open where the match is weak. Clone size, where shown, is once, few, many, or a class for clones that have expanded.

D	J	V	size	CDR3	DNA
NA	TRBJ1-5	TRBV30	NA	CAGSVSQPQHF	TGTGCCGGGAGTGTCAGTCAGCCCCAGCATTTT
TRBD1	TRBJ1-5	TRBV28	once	CASRVMGDRGLYQPQHF	TGTGCCAGCAGAGTTATGGGGGACAGGGGGCTTTATCAGCCCCAGCATTTT
TRBD2	TRBJ2-3	TRBV20-1	many	CSGVSGGFTDTQYF	TGCAGTGGGGTTAGCGGGGGCTTCACAGATACGCAGTATTTT
NA	TRBJ1-2	TRBV25-1	NA	CASSEYGVNYGYTF	TGTGCCAGCAGTGAATACGGGGTTAACTATGGCTACACCTTC
NA	TRBJ2-7	TRBV12-3/TRBV12-4	few	CASSLWGIGNNEQYF	TGTGCCAGCAGTTTATGGGGTATCGGGAACAATGAGCAGTACTTC
TRBD1	TRBJ2-5	TRBV2	NA	CASSGQGWLYF	TGTGCCAGCAGTGGACAGGGGTGGCTGTACTTC
NA	TRBJ2-5	TRBV4-3	many	CASSQGFAHPKETQYF	TGCGCCAGCAGCCAAGGTTTTGCTCATCCAAAAGAGACCCAGTACTTC
TRBD2	TRBJ2-2	TRBV20-1	NA	CSARQLAAGDGELFF	TGCAGTGCTAGGCAGCTAGCGGCCGGAGACGGGGAGCTGTTTTTT
TRBD2	TRBJ2-7	TRBV20-1	few	CSAVDVTSGGAPYEQYF	TGCAGTGCGGTAGACGTGACTAGCGGGGGAGCCCCCTACGAGCAGTACTTC
NA	TRBJ2-2	TRBV5-6	few	CASTLRNTGELFF	TGTGCCAGCACATTAAGAAACACCGGGGAGCTGTTTTTT